A single sample gave rise to the 12 T cell receptor beta chains below, sequenced in a study of cytomegalovirus exposure and HLA in healthy donors. Generated by immunoSEQ multiplex PCR, the TCRdb table keeps only in-frame clones and is missing some. This sample carries 160,000 or so clones, approximately 86% of them seen once, and the ten largest clones take 2% to 3%. Sequenced material: PBMCs. Receptor source: a man aged 18 to 29 in good health and CMV-seropositive.

V is TRBV14 and J is TRBJ1-2; tentative D call: TRBD1 (5 bases). Trimming shortened V by 8 bases and J by 8 bases, and 18 bases separated the two germline ends. The CDR3 is made up of 13 amino acids. Germline V gene sequence: CDR1 SGHDN, CDR2 FVKESK. The chain's CDR3 is CASRPRAGYGYTF. The CDR3 DNA sequence: TGTGCCAGCCGCCCCAGGGCGGGGTACGGCTACACCTTC.

V is TRBV7-9 and J is TRBJ2-4; D remains ambiguous. Trimming shortened V by 5 bases and J by 1 base, and 9 bases separated the two germline ends. The CDR3 runs 14 residues. Germline lookup yields CDR1 SEHNR and CDR2 FQNEAQ (reference sequence). The DNA of the CDR3 is TGTGCCAGCAGCCTGAGTTGGGCCAAAAACATTCAGTACTTC. It yields the protein CASSLSWAKNIQYF.

V gene TRBV7-8 combines with J gene TRBJ2-2, with D possibly matching TRBD1 (6 bases). Germline V CDR1 and CDR2: SGHVS, FQNEAQ. CDR3 length: 17 residues. Trimming left V 1 base short and J 0 bases short, with 12 bases between. CDR3 sequence reads: CASSLGGGWSNTGELFF. CDR3 in DNA: TGTGCCAGCAGCTTAGGAGGGGGATGGTCGAACACCGGGGAGCTGTTTTTT. Full variable domain (rest looked up from reference TRBV7-8 and TRBJ2-2): GAGVSQSPRYKVAKRGQDVALRCDPISGHVSLFWYQQALGQGPEFLTYFQNEAQLDKSGLPSDRFFAERPEGSVSTLKIQRTQQEDSAVYLCASSLGGGWSNTGELFFGEGSRLTVL.

The rearrangement uses TRBV2 and TRBJ2-2; D uncertain. CDR1 and CDR2 (germline): SNHLY, FYNNEI. The CDR3 has 13 amino acids. V was pared by 7 bases and J by 4 bases, with 10 bases between. This CDR3 is CASIRQGTGELFF. The CDR3 DNA follows: TGTGCCAGCATAAGACAAGGCACCGGGGAGCTGTTTTTT.

The gene calls are TRBV7-3 and TRBJ2-1, with D maybe TRBD1 (5 bases). Trimming took 4 bases from V and 8 from J, leaving 12 bases between them. CDR3 length: 13 residues. CDR1 is SGHTA and CDR2 is FQGTGA in the germline V gene. As DNA, the CDR3 is TGTGCCAGCAGCTCCCAGGGTAGGGATGAGCAGTTCTTC. Protein: CASSSQGRDEQFF. The variable domain in full, with the rest retrieved from reference TRBV7-3 and TRBJ2-1, is GAGVSQTPSNKVTEKGKYVELRCDPISGHTALYWYRQSLGQGPEFLIYFQGTGAADDSGLPNDRFFAVRPEGSVSTLKIQRTERGDSAVYLCASSSQGRDEQFFGPGTRLTVL.

The V call is TRBV6-5, the J call TRBJ1-2; 7 positions agree with TRBD1. Germline V gene sequence: CDR1 MNHEY, CDR2 SVGAGI. This CDR3 is built from 13 residues. The trim removed 2 bases at V and 7 bases at J, leaving 4 bases unmatched. The chain's CDR3 is CASSYQTGTGYTF. The CDR3 bases are TGTGCCAGCAGTTACCAGACAGGGACTGGCTACACCTTC.

The chain has TRBV9 and TRBJ1-1; 7 bases are shared with TRBD1. Germline CDR1 is SGDLS and CDR2 is YYNGEE. The trim removed 2 bases at V and 8 bases at J, leaving 12 bases unmatched. This CDR3 spans 15 amino acids. The CDR3 loop reads CASSVHYLDRDEAFF. The CDR3 bases are TGTGCCAGCAGCGTTCATTACCTTGACAGGGACGAAGCTTTCTTT.

The chain recombines TRBV19 with TRBJ2-1, with a possible D match to TRBD2 (6 bases). With 8 bases removed from V and 4 bases from J, the gap between germline ends came to 24 bases. The CDR3 is made up of 17 amino acids. Germline V gene data show CDR1 as LNHDA and CDR2 as SQIVND (reference sequence). CDR3 sequence: CASQVTRALGRYNEQFF. CDR3 DNA sequence: TGTGCCAGTCAAGTCACGAGGGCACTAGGGAGGTACAATGAGCAGTTCTTC.

CDR3 sequence reads: CASSLPGGGSGANVLTF. For the CDR3, the DNA is TGTGCCAGCAGCTTGCCCGGGGGTGGCTCTGGGGCCAACGTCCTGACTTTC. The V and J genes are TRBV5-4 and TRBJ2-6; perhaps TRBD2 as D (6 bases). This CDR3 is 17 amino acids long. CDR1 and CDR2 from the germline V gene are SGHNT and YYREEE (reference sequence). Trimming left V 1 base short and J 0 bases short, with 11 bases between. Full variable domain (remainder filled in from reference TRBV5-4 and TRBJ2-6): ETGVTQSPTHLIKTRGQQVTLRCSSQSGHNTVSWYQQALGQGPQFIFQYYREEENGRGNFPPRFSGLQFPNYSSELNVNALELDDSALYLCASSLPGGGSGANVLTFGAGSRLTVL.

The V gene is TRBV5-1, the J gene TRBJ2-1; 9 bases agree with TRBD2. The CDR3 extends over 15 amino acids. The junction had 6 bases not matched to a gene; V was cut back by 1 base and J by 7 bases. The germline gives CDR1 SGHRS, CDR2 YFSETQ. CDR3 amino acids: CASSLFAGGGNEQFF. Written as DNA, the CDR3 is TGCGCCAGCAGCTTGTTCGCGGGGGGGGGAAATGAGCAGTTCTTC.

This sequence joins TRBV29-1 and TRBJ2-2; D is ambiguous. Germline V CDR1 and CDR2: SQVTM, ANQGSEA. This CDR3 is built from 15 residues. Trimming pared 0 bases from V and 6 bases from J, leaving 14 bases between. CDR3 region: CSVEDGSAAAGELFF. The CDR3 nucleotides are TGCAGCGTTGAAGATGGTTCTGCGGCAGCCGGGGAGCTGTTTTTT.

V gene TRBV4-2 combines with J gene TRBJ2-5, with D possibly being TRBD2 (6 bases). This CDR3 contains 14 residues. Germline V gene sequence: CDR1 LGHNA, CDR2 YNFKEQ. With 1 base removed from V and 5 bases from J, the gap between germline ends came to 11 bases. The CDR3 here is CASSQGRGRETQYF. In DNA form, the CDR3 reads TGTGCCAGCAGCCAAGGGAGGGGTCGGGAGACCCAGTACTTC.